This T cell receptor (beta chain) was identified in a study of STAT5B mutations in CD4+ large granular lymphocyte leukemia. Of note for this clone: What it binds is not known.

Overall study findings and caveats: Top patient clones used TRBV06 genes more often: 8/27 versus 2/35 in controls.

Germline-derived CDR1 and CDR2 are MNHEY and SVGAGI. This CDR3 comprises 15 residues. V was pared by 5 bases and J by 0 bases, with 11 bases between. Measured with immunoSEQ multiplex PCR; TCRdb has only the in-frame clones, and not every one. The repertoire holds roughly 30,000 clones, with about 74% as singletons. The genes are TRBV6-5 and TRBJ1-5; D is possibly TRBD1 (5 bases). This receptor was identified in a human donor in good health. Specimen: CD4+ T cells from blood buffy coats. CDR3 loop: CASSPEGYSNQPQHF. CDR3 sequence (DNA): TGTGCCAGCAGTCCTGAGGGGTATAGCAATCAGCCCCAGCATTTT.